The clone carrying this T cell receptor beta chain was seen a few times. The antigen is not known. Treatment denoted: oral pan-JAK inhibitor, 5-10 mg twice daily. V was clipped by 5 bases and J by 7 bases, with 8 bases between them. CDR1 GTSNPN and CDR2 SVGIG come from the germline V gene (reference sequence). The CDR3 is made up of 11 amino acids. cDNA reverse transcribed from extracted RNA served as the sequencing template. The data were produced by immunoSEQ multiplex PCR, yet TCRdb's version contains in-frame clones alone and is incomplete. This sample carries about 190,000 clones, around 56% of them seen once, and the ten largest clones take 0.65% to 0.7%. The source of the sample is a study of CD8+ T cells in alopecia areata. Points from the study as a whole: Scalp and blood retained many expanded lesional clones during tofacitinib.

The chain is built from TRBV30 and TRBJ2-2; D is ambiguous. Sequenced here: CD4+ T cells sorted from blood, sampled at week 4, from a patient treated with tofacitinib. This TCR came from a human donor with alopecia areata. CDR3 region: CAWARRGELFF. CDR3 coding DNA: TGTGCCTGGGCCAGACGCGGGGAGCTGTTTTTT.